The clone carrying this TCR beta chain was seen a handful of times. The target antigen is unknown. The source of the sample is a study of T cell responses to AZD1222 COVID-19 vaccine. Study in general: The study pooled second doses at about 4 or about 12 weeks.

Study-wide results and limits: Females made up more of the donors, who were largely white British, and clonal diversity may have come out too low. Repertoire sampling occurred only after the peak T cell response.

This CDR3 has 14 amino acids. With V trimmed by 3 bases and J by 3 bases, 4 bases remained unmatched. Looked up from germline, CDR1 is KGHSH and CDR2 is LQKENI. TCRdb's copy holds only in-frame clones and misses some; the assay was immunoSEQ multiplex PCR. The data hold about 180,000 clones, with around 90% observed a single time. The chain uses TRBV18 and TRBJ1-1, with 7 bases fitting TRBD1. Sequenced here: peripheral blood, sampled on day 0 of AZD1222 vaccination. This TCR came from an adult in good health. The CDR3 region is CASSPRGPDTEAFF. The CDR3 DNA follows: TGTGCCAGCTCACCTAGGGGGCCTGACACTGAAGCTTTCTTT.